This TCR beta chain was obtained from a study of blood T cells in healthy people across ages (dated by TCRdb to the mid-2010s). The study in broad terms: In model experiments, roughly one uniquely barcoded TCR beta cDNA molecule per two T cells was captured by template switching. Using the same blood draw, the study looked at two additional independent replicas of 1 million unique cDNA reads for two donors, one aged 18 to 30 and the other aged 80 or older. The study measured age-related changes in TCR beta repertoire diversity using deep sequencing normalized with unique cDNA molecular identifiers. To avoid experimental bias, donors of different ages were distributed randomly across sequencing lanes. Donors were grouped into four age groups: young (average 16 years), middle-aged (about 40), aged (roughly 62) and long-lived (just over 80).

This clonotype came up many times. Its antigen remains undetermined. Within one base of it there is no much larger clone, and no base qualities were kept. The donors were roughly 40 Caucasian individuals from Russia, aged roughly 6 to 90 years, who were systemically healthy. Ten milliliters of peripheral blood were drawn from each donor into EDTA-treated Vacutainer tubes. Ficoll-Paque density-gradient centrifugation was used to isolate PBMCs, with at least 6.5 million per sample. Trizol reagent was used to extract total RNA from PBMCs, with at least 5.5 micrograms per sample. The percentages of naive CD45RAhigh/CD27high T cells were determined by flow cytometry on a PBMC aliquot from every donor. The library was prepared using 5' RACE. The instrument was an Illumina HiSeq 2500. The second PCR ran for about 7 to 11 cycles and used a J-beta primer mix along with a sample-barcoded 5' primer. A template-switch 5' adaptor carrying 12 random nucleotides introduced a unique molecular identifier onto each TCR beta cDNA molecule. Each sample yielded at least 3 million CDR3-containing paired-end reads. The Mint cDNA synthesis kit, primed by a TRBC-specific oligonucleotide, was used to synthesize first-strand cDNA from all RNA. Following uracil-DNA glycosylase treatment, all cDNA underwent a first 18-cycle PCR with the universal primers M1SS and BC2_uni_R. The original methods were these. For normalization, 1 million high-quality reads, each with a distinct molecular identifier, were randomly selected from each sample. Reads with shared molecular identifiers were discarded instead of being binned into consensus sequences. CDR3 identification, clonotype clustering and error correction used MiTCR with a Q25 quality threshold and the strictest error-elimination algorithm. A nonparametric unseen species model using Euler transformation provided a lower-bound estimate of total TCR beta diversity. Starting from the raw public reads, TCRdb applied fastp trimming at Q25, assembled clones with MiXCR and retained in-frame beta chains. Rows matching on CDR3 protein sequence are summarized as one entry with the most common DNA and genes. The V and J calls here are based on TCRdb, not the publication. A total of 590,000 or so distinct CDR3 sequences appear in this sample, under 30% of them only once. Together, the top ten hold about 15% of the sample.

CDR1 and CDR2, per the germline V gene, are SNHLY and FYNNEI. Trimming at the junction amounts to 5 bases on V and 5 bases on J, and the germline ends lie 9 bases apart. Reading from cysteine to phenylalanine, the CDR3 counts 12 amino acids. CDR3 DNA is the only sequence kept; it has 36 bases, read in frame from the first base. Overall results and qualifications from the work: Compared with the aged group, more naive CD4+ T cells, fewer expanded clones and increased TCR diversity were shown by the long-lived group, suggesting age selection. Estimates of total diversity from one million sequenced T cells were regarded as lower bounds and underestimates. Observed TCR beta diversity per million T cells fell roughly linearly with age, and a significant reduction was already apparent by age roughly 40. The percentage of naive T cells measured by flow cytometry correlated strongly with observed TCR beta diversity. Because the CMV infection status of the donors was unknown, age-related changes in expanded clonotypes may potentially have been confounded. Bulk unsorted PBMC profiling prevented conclusive comparison of naive and antigen-experienced compartments.

The receptor comes from a woman aged 80 or older in good health. The chain uses TRBV2 and TRBJ2-5, with the D call perhaps TRBD1 or TRBD2, each one matching 5 bases. The sample comprised blood. Here the CDR3 is given as CASSPGPETQYF. The bases read TGTGCCAGCAGTCCGGGGCCGGAGACCCAGTACTTC.